The TCR beta chain described here comes from a study of neurological immune-mediated disorders. PBMCs stored at -80 C, numbering 2 million, were the origin of the unsorted libraries. Each CDR3 protein gets one entry after TCRdb re-called the 5' RACE reads with MiXCR. The table has some 50,000 distinct CDR3 sequences, under 2% seen once. V was pared by 5 bases and J by 4 bases, with 5 bases of the junction left unmatched. The CDR3 extends over 13 amino acids. Study-wide findings and caveats: The multiple sclerosis repertoire cluster lacked an association with any feature, whether clinical or MRI.

In its sample, this clonotype was seen many times. Its specificity is unknown. Sequencing was carried out using PBMCs. The chain has TRBV12-3 or TRBV12-4 and TRBJ2-7; 7 nucleotides agree with TRBD1. This clonotype was sampled from a middle-aged woman with multiple sclerosis. CDR3 protein: CASSLTGWYEQYF. The CDR3, as DNA: TGTGCCAGCAGTCTGACAGGGTGGTACGAGCAGTACTTC.